This T cell receptor (beta chain) originates from a study of cytomegalovirus exposure and HLA in healthy donors. This CDR3 contains 14 residues. Germline V gene lookup returns CDR1 MNHNS and CDR2 SASEGT. The V end lost 1 base, the J end lost 4 bases, and 10 bases lay between the germline ends. The repertoire was sequenced with immunoSEQ multiplex PCR; TCRdb's copy has only in-frame clones and lacks some. Here the sample spans a few hundred thousand clones, around 88% being singletons. Study-level points and caveats: TCR beta chains numbering some 160 were designated cytomegalovirus-associated. Specific recognition of CMV antigens was confirmed in vitro for a few chains (all CMV-associated). Rare TCR sequences predominated, though certain public TCRs were found in many donors.

Points on this clone: The antigen is undetermined.

The chain joins TRBV6-1 to TRBJ1-2; possible D gene TRBD1, 6 bases. The receptor comes from a young woman in good health and CMV-seronegative. Sequencing used PBMCs. CDR3 in DNA: TGTGCCAGCAGTGAAGGACAGGCGATCTATGGCTACACCTTC. It specifies CASSEGQAIYGYTF.